This TCR beta chain appears in the sequencing data of a study of metastatic and nonmetastatic thyroid tumors. As for this clone: Its specificity is not known.

Findings of the study overall: As reported, TCR beta diversity in blood and tumor was significantly higher in malignant thyroid tumors than in benign nodules.

In the authors' workflow: Clinicopathological groups of papillary thyroid cancer showed CDR3 differences that were used to build a distant-metastasis classifier. TCRdb re-clonotyped the PCR reads through MiXCR. None of the V and J calls come from the authors' own analysis; TCRdb made them. The table records about 15,000 clones, roughly 25% of them present only once. Nobody among the patients had been given any treatment before thyroid surgery. Input material: tumor tissue. The TCR was taken from a female donor with papillary thyroid cancer or a benign thyroid nodule (not recorded which). Some clones in this sample may be carry-over from other donors' samples.

The CDR3 DNA reads as TGTGCCAGCAGCTTAGGCCACGCCTACGAGCAGTACTTC. Its protein is CASSLGHAYEQYF. J is TRBJ2-7 and V is TRBV11-2; the D is unclear. V was clipped by 1 base and J by 2 bases, with 6 bases between them. Germline V gene sequence: CDR1 SGHAT, CDR2 FQNNGV. The CDR3 has 13 amino acids.